What follows are 27 T cell receptor beta chains derived from one specimen sequenced in a study of cytomegalovirus exposure and HLA in healthy donors. PCR was performed using 60 Vbeta and 13 Jbeta primers. Generated by immunoSEQ multiplex PCR, the TCRdb table keeps only in-frame clones and is missing some. The sample yields about 69,000 clones, around 76% seen once. Input material: PBMCs. These receptors originate from a man younger than 30 in good health and CMV-seronegative.

This clone was seen once. The rearrangement links TRBV15 to TRBJ1-2, with TRBD1 identical over 8 bases. J lost 7 bases, V lost 0 bases, and 7 bases had no gene match. CDR3 length: 15 residues. Looked up from germline, CDR1 is LNHNV and CDR2 is YYDKDF (reference sequence). CDR3 region: CATSRERQGYGGYTF. In DNA form, the CDR3 reads TGTGCCACCAGCAGAGAGAGACAGGGGTATGGTGGCTACACCTTC.

This clone appeared once. This sequence joins TRBV28 and TRBJ1-1; no clear D. The CDR3 is 12 residues long. V dropped 6 bases and J dropped 11 bases, with 16 bases sitting between them. The V gene's germline CDR1 is MDHEN and CDR2 SYDVKM. CDR3 coding DNA: TGTGCCAGCAGGGCCGGGGTAAGAGGGGCTTTCTTT. This sequence encodes CASRAGVRGAFF.

This clone was observed a few times. This chain connects TRBV6-6 to TRBJ2-7; D is ambiguous. V was trimmed by 6 bases and J by 3 bases, leaving 9 bases between them. Germline CDR1 reads MNHNY; CDR2 reads SVGAGI (reference sequence). The CDR3 runs 12 residues. The CDR3 DNA follows: TGTGCCAGCAGAGCAGGAATCTACGAGCAGTACTTC. It yields the protein CASRAGIYEQYF.

The CDR3 DNA follows: TGTGCCAGCAGCCCAGGACAGGGCTATGAGCAGTTCTTC. This encodes CASSPGQGYEQFF. V usage is TRBV5-6 and J usage is TRBJ2-1, with 8 positions matching TRBD1. The CDR3 has 13 amino acids. The trim removed 4 bases at V and 8 bases at J, leaving 5 bases unmatched. In germline, CDR1 is SGHDT, CDR2 YYEEEE. The full variable domain, with the rest looked up from reference TRBV5-6 and TRBJ2-1, is DAGVTQSPTHLIKTRGQQVTLRCSPKSGHDTVSWYQQALGQGPQFIFQYYEEEERQRGNFPDRFSGHQFPNYSSELNVNALLLGDSALYLCASSPGQGYEQFFGPGTRLTVL.

The chain recombines TRBV19 with TRBJ2-3; 7 positions agree with TRBD2. Germline V gene lookup returns CDR1 LNHDA and CDR2 SQIVND (reference sequence). The CDR3 is 14 residues long. V was pared by 5 bases and J by 3 bases, with 5 bases of the junction left unmatched. CDR3 amino acids: CASSWGGRTDTQYF. CDR3 in DNA: TGTGCCAGTAGTTGGGGGGGGAGGACAGATACGCAGTATTTT.

J is TRBJ1-1 and V is TRBV19; D unclear. V dropped 3 bases and J dropped 2 bases, with 7 bases sitting between them. Germline CDR1 reads LNHDA; CDR2 reads SQIVND (reference sequence). This CDR3 contains 13 residues. The chain's CDR3 is CASSINTNTEAFF. Written as DNA, the CDR3 is TGTGCCAGTAGTATTAATACTAACACTGAAGCTTTCTTT.

This chain uses TRBV10-3 with TRBJ1-1, with TRBD1 as a possible D gene (5 bases). Germline CDR1 ENHRY, CDR2 SYGVKD. Trimming left V 10 bases short and J 1 base short, with 16 bases between. The CDR3 length is 14 residues. The CDR3 reads CASKQGMGNTEAFF. CDR3 nucleotides: TGTGCCAGCAAGCAGGGTATGGGGAACACTGAAGCTTTCTTT.

The rearrangement joins TRBV10-3 to TRBJ2-5; a weak D match, TRBD1 (6 bases). Germline assignment: CDR1 ENHRY and CDR2 SYGVKD. The CDR3 is 16 amino acids. Between the trimmed V and J ends, which lost 2 bases and 3 bases, there was a span of 16 bases. In DNA form, the CDR3 reads TGTGCCATCAGTGAGAGGGTCGGCAGGGGAAAAGAGACCCAGTACTTC. This sequence encodes CAISERVGRGKETQYF.

The rearrangement joins TRBV15 to TRBJ2-5; TRBD2 aligns across 7 bases. V was clipped by 5 bases and J by 5 bases; unmatched bases: 8. The CDR3 contains 14 residues. The germline V gene encodes CDR1 LNHNV and CDR2 YYDKDF (reference sequence). CDR3 loop: CATSSGRVRETQYF. The CDR3 nucleotides are TGTGCCACCAGCTCAGGGAGGGTCAGGGAGACCCAGTACTTC.

This clone was recorded a few times. This sequence joins TRBV29-1 and TRBJ2-7, with 7 positions matching TRBD2. The CDR3 totals 10 residues. The junction had 1 base not matched to a gene; V was cut back by 5 bases and J by 6 bases. CDR1 is SQVTM, CDR2 ANQGSEA, per germline. For the CDR3, the DNA is TGCAGCGTTCCGGGGGGCGAGCAGTACGTC. Protein: CSVPGGEQYV.

The rearrangement joins TRBV7-3 to TRBJ2-1; 7 positions match TRBD2. V lost 4 bases, J lost 3 bases, and 6 bases stayed unmatched. The germline CDR1 and CDR2 sequences are SGHTA and FQGTGA. This CDR3 is built from 15 residues. The CDR3 protein is CASSSGLTSYNEQFF. As DNA, the CDR3 is TGTGCCAGCAGCTCGGGACTAACCAGCTACAATGAGCAGTTCTTC.

The CDR3 nucleotides read TGTGCCAGCAGCCCTAGGCAGGGTAACACCGGGGAGCTGTTTTTT. It encodes CASSPRQGNTGELFF. The J gene is TRBJ2-2, the V gene TRBV9; D perhaps matches TRBD1 (5 bases). V was clipped by 4 bases and J by 2 bases, with 12 bases between them. Looked up from germline, CDR1 is SGDLS and CDR2 is YYNGEE. The CDR3 length is 15 residues.

The chain joins TRBV9 to TRBJ2-7, with TRBD1 identical over 7 bases. Germline V gene data show CDR1 as SGDLS and CDR2 as YYNGEE. V lost 3 bases, J lost 6 bases, and 12 bases stayed unmatched. The CDR3 covers 15 residues. CDR3 loop: CASSARQGKDSEQYF. CDR3 coding DNA: TGTGCCAGCAGCGCAAGACAGGGTAAGGACTCCGAGCAGTACTTC.

This chain uses TRBV6-1 with TRBJ2-5, with D perhaps TRBD1 (5 bases). V was cut by 4 bases and J by 1 base, with 7 bases left in between. The germline V gene has CDR1 MNHNS and CDR2 SASEGT. The CDR3 sequence is 13 residues long. CDR3 in DNA: TGTGCCAGCAGTGTACAGGTCCAAGAGACCCAGTACTTC. Its protein is CASSVQVQETQYF.

The rearrangement uses TRBV9 and TRBJ2-5, with 8 positions matching TRBD2. Germline CDR1 SGDLS, CDR2 YYNGEE. This CDR3 is 18 amino acids long. The trim removed 4 bases at V and 2 bases at J, leaving 16 bases unmatched. The CDR3 reads CASSTPGGLAGIQETQYF. For the CDR3, the DNA is TGTGCCAGCAGCACCCCCGGGGGGCTAGCGGGTATACAAGAGACCCAGTACTTC.

The V gene is TRBV30, the J gene TRBJ1-4, with D perhaps TRBD1 (5 bases). V lost 0 bases to trimming and J lost 8 bases, with 10 bases between them. Germline V lookup: CDR1 GTSNPN, CDR2 SVGIG (reference sequence). This CDR3 is built from 13 residues. The CDR3 loop reads CAWSVGGKEKLFF. The CDR3 region has the DNA TGTGCCTGGAGTGTGGGGGGAAAGGAAAAACTGTTTTTT.

This chain connects TRBV4-2 to TRBJ2-1, with D possibly being TRBD1 (7 bases). The CDR3 totals 17 residues. V lost 0 bases and J lost 2, with 14 bases in between. Germline V gives CDR1 LGHNA, CDR2 YNFKEQ. This CDR3 reads CASSQDPRGRTYNEQFF. The CDR3 nucleotides read TGTGCCAGCAGCCAAGACCCCAGGGGGAGGACCTACAATGAGCAGTTCTTC.

This clone was recorded only once. The rearrangement joins TRBV19 to TRBJ2-3, with a tentative D call TRBD2 (6 bases). This CDR3 contains 13 residues. V was trimmed by 5 bases and J by 0 bases, leaving 6 bases between them. CDR1 and CDR2 from the germline V gene are LNHDA and SQIVND (reference sequence). The CDR3 coding sequence is TGTGCCAGTAGTGCGGGGAGCACAGATACGCAGTATTTT. The encoded protein is CASSAGSTDTQYF.

By proportion, this clone is medium-sized. The chain has TRBV5-4 and TRBJ2-1; 7 positions match TRBD1. The CDR3 consists of 15 residues. The V and J ends lost 2 bases and 6 bases, in that order; junction bases with no gene match: 8. CDR1 SGHNT and CDR2 YYREEE come from the germline V gene (reference sequence). The CDR3 region is CASSLLETGTNEQFF. The CDR3 coding sequence is TGTGCCAGCAGCTTACTCGAGACAGGGACCAATGAGCAGTTCTTC.

The chain has TRBV11-1 and TRBJ1-1, with 9 positions matching TRBD1. Trimming removed 5 bases from V and 0 bases from J; junction bases left unmatched: 10. CDR1 is SGHAT and CDR2 is FQDESV in the germline V gene (reference sequence). The CDR3 spans 17 residues. This CDR3 reads CASSPHRGPFLNTEAFF. The CDR3 DNA follows: TGTGCCAGCAGCCCCCACAGGGGGCCTTTTTTGAACACTGAAGCTTTCTTT.

The chain couples TRBV9 to TRBJ1-5; no clear D gene. Germline V gene sequence: CDR1 SGDLS, CDR2 YYNGEE. The CDR3 has 15 residues. The V gene lost 3 bases and the J gene lost 1 base, with 11 bases spanning the gap. The chain's CDR3 is CASSGGPGSNQPQHF. CDR3 nucleotides: TGTGCCAGCAGCGGAGGGCCGGGGAGCAATCAGCCCCAGCATTTT.

The rearrangement joins TRBV27 to TRBJ2-3; D uncertain. V was trimmed by 1 base and J by 0 bases, leaving 8 bases between them. Germline V gene lookup returns CDR1 MNHEY and CDR2 SMNVEV (reference sequence). The CDR3 is made up of 15 amino acids. Here the CDR3 reads CASSLYQSSTDTQYF. In nucleotides, the CDR3 is TGTGCCAGCAGTTTATATCAGTCTAGCACAGATACGCAGTATTTT.

This rearrangement joins TRBV11-2 to TRBJ2-2; D is unclear. V shed 0 bases and J shed 7 bases, with 6 bases lying between them. The CDR3 covers 13 residues. Germline CDR1 and CDR2: SGHAT and FQNNGV. The CDR3 DNA reads as TGTGCCAGCAGCTTAGAGGCTTACGGGGAGCTGTTTTTT. Translating it yields CASSLEAYGELFF.

The chain has TRBV14 and TRBJ1-1, with TRBD1 as a possible D gene (5 bases). The V end was cut by 1 base, the J end by 5 bases, with 11 bases between. The germline V gene has CDR1 SGHDN and CDR2 FVKESK. The CDR3 extends over 14 amino acids. The CDR3 DNA reads TGTGCCAGCAGCCAAGTATTCGGGGGAACTGAAGCTTTCTTT. Amino acid sequence: CASSQVFGGTEAFF.

This clone was counted a single time. This chain links TRBV30 with TRBJ1-2; D unresolved. The ends were cut back, 3 bases at V and 8 bases at J, with 13 bases in the middle. The CDR3 is 12 residues long. Germline V gene lookup returns CDR1 GTSNPN and CDR2 SVGIG (reference sequence). The CDR3 sequence is CAWSPTVGGYTF. The CDR3 DNA is TGTGCCTGGAGCCCGACGGTGGGCGGCTACACCTTC.

The CDR3 is CASSEDRGLGNTIYF. For the CDR3, the DNA is TGTGCCAGCAGTGAGGATAGGGGATTGGGCAACACCATATATTTT. This chain joins TRBV2 and TRBJ1-3; D may be TRBD1 (5 bases). Trimming cost V 3 bases and J 7 bases, with 16 bases left between them. There are 15 residues in the CDR3. The V gene's germline CDR1 is SNHLY and CDR2 FYNNEI. The variable domain in full, completed from reference TRBV2 and TRBJ1-3, reads EPEVTQTPSHQVTQMGQEVILRCVPISNHLYFYWYRQILGQKVEFLVSFYNNEISEKSEIFDDQFSVERPDGSNFTLKIRSTKLEDSAMYFCASSEDRGLGNTIYFGEGSWLTVV.

In its sample, this clone was seen once. This rearrangement joins TRBV18 to TRBJ1-2; TRBD1 aligns across 9 bases. CDR1 KGHSH and CDR2 LQKENI come from the germline V gene. After removal of 4 bases from V and 8 bases from J, the junction contained 8 bases not matched to a gene. CDR3 length: 14 residues. The CDR3 nucleotides read TGTGCCAGCTCACTTAAGCCGGGACAGGGAGGCTACACCTTC. Translating gives CASSLKPGQGGYTF. The full variable domain, completed using reference TRBV18 and TRBJ1-2, is NAGVMQNPRHLVRRRGQEARLRCSPMKGHSHVYWYRQLPEEGLKFMVYLQKENIIDESGMPKERFSAEFPKEGPSILRIQQVVRGDSAAYFCASSLKPGQGGYTFGSGTRLTVV.